These 21 T cell receptor beta chains share one sample of origin, sequenced in a study of low-dose radiotherapy and immunotherapy resistance in tumors. First-strand cDNA used TRAV- and TRBV-specific primers, covering alpha and beta chains. The PCR that amplified TCRs ran for approximately 20 cycles, relying on a constant-region primer and a V-primer adapter. MiXCR, applied by TCRdb to the reads, yields one record per CDR3 protein. The sample yields 7,500 to 10,000 distinct CDR3 sequences, approximately 81% seen once. These TCRs come from a human donor with advanced metastatic prostate, ovarian, gallbladder or colorectal cancer (not recorded which). This table probably holds off-target reads from a library built for another chain.

The CDR3 nucleotides read TGTGCCAGCAGCTTAGCGTCTGGCAGGGGCACTGAAGCTTTCTTT. This codes for CASSLASGRGTEAFF. The chain links TRBV7-2 to TRBJ1-1; D is possibly TRBD1 (6 bases). CDR1 is SGHTA and CDR2 is FQGNSA in the germline V gene. Trimming took 0 bases from V and 4 from J, leaving 12 bases between them. The CDR3 totals 15 residues.

The chain's CDR3 is CASSPARNEQFF. The CDR3 DNA reads as TGTGCCAGCTCACCTGCGCGGAATGAGCAGTTCTTC. The genes are TRBV18 and TRBJ2-1, with D unresolved. Trimming removed 3 bases at V and 7 bases at J, with 7 bases between. The V gene's germline CDR1 is KGHSH and CDR2 LQKENI. The CDR3 spans 12 residues.

The CDR3 DNA sequence: TGCGCCAGCAGCTTGGCAGGGGGAAGCAATCAGCCCCAGCATTTT. Amino acid sequence: CASSLAGGSNQPQHF. The chain carries TRBV5-1 and TRBJ1-5, with TRBD1 identical over 7 bases. Trimming took 0 bases from V and 1 from J; bases not matched to a gene: 1. The CDR3 extends over 15 amino acids. The germline V gene encodes CDR1 SGHRS and CDR2 YFSETQ.

The J gene is TRBJ2-2, the V gene TRBV9; 9 positions match TRBD1. The CDR3 is 17 amino acids. Germline V gene data show CDR1 as SGDLS and CDR2 as YYNGEE. The V and J ends lost 1 base and 4 bases, in that order; junction bases with no gene match: 8. In DNA form, the CDR3 reads TGTGCCAGCAGCGTACCCCGGACAGGGGAAAGCACCGGGGAGCTGTTTTTT. Translating gives CASSVPRTGESTGELFF.

The count of this clonotype is one. This chain uses TRBV6-5 with TRBJ2-7; no firm D call. Germline CDR1 reads MNHEY; CDR2 reads SVGAGI. Between the trimmed V and J ends, which lost 5 bases and 2 bases, there was a span of 13 bases. CDR3 length equals 14 residues. In DNA, the CDR3 is TGTGCCAGCAGTCAATTCAGCATCCCCTACGAGCAGTACTTC. It specifies CASSQFSIPYEQYF.

The CDR3 loop reads CASSESAGTGIDNEQFF. CDR3 sequence (DNA): TGTGCCAGCAGTGAATCCGCTGGGACAGGGATCGACAATGAGCAGTTCTTC. The chain couples TRBV6-8 to TRBJ2-1; 9 bases line up with TRBD1. Germline values: CDR1 MNHGY, CDR2 SAAAGT. Trimming at V came to 5 bases and at J to 5 bases, leaving 13 bases not matched to a gene. The CDR3 is 17 residues long.

This clonotype was recorded once. The J gene is TRBJ2-7, the V gene TRBV7-6; D is unresolved. The CDR3 totals 12 residues. Germline CDR1 reads SGHVS; CDR2 reads FNYEAQ. V gave up 4 bases and J gave up 8 bases, with 12 bases separating them. CDR3 sequence (DNA): TGTGCCAGCAGCTCCCTATACACCCAGCAGTACTTC. Translated: CASSSLYTQQYF.

The V gene is TRBV20-1, the J gene TRBJ2-3, with D uncertain. The CDR3 loop spans 14 amino acids. Germline V CDR1 and CDR2: DFQATT, SNEGSKA (reference sequence). V lost 0 bases to trimming and J lost 2 bases, with 9 bases between them. The CDR3 reads CSARDLQYTDTQYF. The CDR3 DNA follows: TGCAGTGCTAGAGATCTCCAGTACACAGATACGCAGTATTTT.

The chain joins TRBV28 to TRBJ1-2; D gene uncertain. V dropped 5 bases and J dropped 0 bases, with 4 bases sitting between them. CDR1 and CDR2 (germline): MDHEN, SYDVKM. The CDR3 totals 12 residues. CDR3 coding DNA: TGTGCCAGCAGTCGCTCTAACTATGGCTACACCTTC. Translated, it gives CASSRSNYGYTF.

The chain links TRBV28 to TRBJ2-7; D may match TRBD1 or TRBD2 (6 bases each). The germline gives CDR1 MDHEN, CDR2 SYDVKM. The CDR3 spans 14 residues. Trimming shortened V by 10 bases and J by 1 base, and 17 bases separated the two germline ends. The CDR3 coding sequence is TGTGCCAACACCTTGAGGGGGAGGTCCTACGAGCAGTACTTC. This codes for CANTLRGRSYEQYF. The full variable domain, with the rest looked up from reference TRBV28 and TRBJ2-7, is DVKVTQSSRYLVKRTGEKVFLECVQDMDHENMFWYRQDPGLGLRLIYFSYDVKMKEKGDIPEGYSVSREKKERFSLILESASTNQTSMYLCANTLRGRSYEQYFGPGTRLTVT.

This clonotype was seen just once. J is TRBJ1-1 and V is TRBV30; D perhaps matches TRBD1 (5 bases). The CDR3 sequence is 15 residues long. CDR1 is GTSNPN and CDR2 is SVGIG in the germline V gene (reference sequence). V lost 2 bases, J lost 2 bases, and 15 bases lay in between. This CDR3 is CAWSRRGGLNTEAFF. In DNA form, the CDR3 reads TGTGCCTGGAGTCGGAGGGGAGGGTTAAACACTGAAGCTTTCTTT.

The rearrangement joins TRBV4-1 to TRBJ2-1, with D uncertain. The CDR3 extends over 16 amino acids. Germline lookup yields CDR1 MGHRA and CDR2 YSYEKL. Deletions cut 0 bases from V and 4 bases from J, with 13 bases between. CDR3 DNA: TGCGCCAGCAGCCAAGACTTCTCGGCCAGTTACAATGAGCAGTTCTTC. Amino acids: CASSQDFSASYNEQFF.

The rearrangement links TRBV7-6 to TRBJ1-6; 11 bases align to TRBD1. With V trimmed by 7 bases and J by 8 bases, 7 bases remained unmatched. CDR3 length equals 15 residues. Germline values: CDR1 SGHVS, CDR2 FNYEAQ. The CDR3 DNA follows: TGTGCCAGCATCCTGGACAGGGGGCAAGATTCACCCCTCCACTTT. Translating it yields CASILDRGQDSPLHF.

V is TRBV14 and J is TRBJ2-2; possible D gene TRBD1, 6 bases. CDR1 and CDR2 (germline): SGHDN, FVKESK. The CDR3 runs to 19 residues. Between the trimmed V and J ends, which lost 0 bases and 4 bases, there was a span of 21 bases. The CDR3 sequence is CASSQDFDPAGAVTGELFF. As DNA, the CDR3 is TGTGCCAGCAGCCAAGATTTTGATCCCGCAGGGGCGGTCACCGGGGAGCTGTTTTTT.

The chain uses TRBV5-3 and TRBJ1-2, with 12 bases lining up with TRBD1. TRBV5-3 is an ORF for which the function is uncertain. The CDR3 is made up of 15 amino acids. J gave up 2 bases and V 8 bases, and 7 bases lay outside the gene matches. The CDR3 loop is CASSPGTGGNYGYTF. CDR3 coding DNA: TGTGCCAGCAGCCCCGGGACAGGGGGCAACTATGGCTACACCTTC.

The rearrangement links TRBV24-1 to TRBJ2-7, with a possible D match to TRBD1 (6 bases). CDR3 size: 14 residues. Trimming took 2 bases from V and 0 from J, leaving 7 bases between them. Germline V gene sequence: CDR1 KGHDR, CDR2 SFDVKD. CDR3 DNA sequence: TGTGCCACCAGTGATTCAGGGGTCTCCTACGAGCAGTACTTC. This sequence encodes CATSDSGVSYEQYF.

This clonotype has just a few counts. The chain combines TRBV28 with TRBJ2-2, with TRBD2 matching over 9 bases. Germline lookup yields CDR1 MDHEN and CDR2 SYDVKM. CDR3 length equals 16 residues. Germline trimming cut 2 bases from V and 0 bases from J; bases unmatched to any gene: 1. The CDR3 region has the DNA TGTGCCAGCAGTTTAGTAGCGGGAGCGAACACCGGGGAGCTGTTTTTT. It encodes CASSLVAGANTGELFF.

V usage is TRBV14 and J usage is TRBJ1-1; D call uncertain. V lost 5 bases and J lost 1, with 8 bases in between. Per germline, CDR1 SGHDN and CDR2 FVKESK. The length of the CDR3 is 13 residues. CDR3 in amino acids: CASSGPRNTEAFF. CDR3 nucleotide sequence: TGTGCCAGCAGCGGGCCCAGGAACACTGAAGCTTTCTTT.

The chain joins TRBV5-6 to TRBJ1-6; 9 bases match TRBD1. The germline gives CDR1 SGHDT, CDR2 YYEEEE. The CDR3 has 15 residues. V shed 4 bases and J 7 bases; nucleotides not matched to a gene: 6. The CDR3: CASSRTGTGNSPLHF. DNA for the CDR3: TGTGCCAGCAGCAGAACCGGGACAGGGAATTCACCCCTCCACTTT.

J is TRBJ1-4 and V is TRBV6-1; D call uncertain. Trimming removed 8 bases at V and 2 bases at J, with 3 bases between. The CDR3 sequence is 11 residues long. The germline V gene encodes CDR1 MNHNS and CDR2 SASEGT. The CDR3 nucleotides are TGTGCCAGCCGGACTAATGAAAAACTGTTTTTT. This gives the protein CASRTNEKLFF.

This clonotype was counted between two and nine times. The chain links TRBV29-1 to TRBJ2-7; TRBD1 or TRBD2 may be the D gene (5 bases each). The CDR3 is 14 residues long. Germline values: CDR1 SQVTM, CDR2 ANQGSEA. V lost 0 bases to trimming and J lost 2 bases, with 11 bases between them. In DNA form, the CDR3 reads TGCAGCGTTGAAGATGGGACCAATCCCTACGAGCAGTACTTC. Translating gives CSVEDGTNPYEQYF.